These 26 T cell receptor beta chains were sequenced from one sample in a study of T cell responses to AZD1222 COVID-19 vaccine. TCRdb's copy holds only in-frame clones and misses some; the assay was immunoSEQ multiplex PCR. This sample has approximately 80,000 clones, with 91% found just once. The input for sequencing was peripheral blood, taken 28 days after the second AZD1222 dose. The receptor set was obtained from an adult who received the AZD1222 COVID-19 vaccine.

J is TRBJ2-7 and V is TRBV4-2; TRBD2 matches 12 bases. The CDR3 has 16 amino acids. Germline V gives CDR1 LGHNA, CDR2 YNFKEQ. The V gene end was trimmed by 1 base and the J gene end by 3 bases; junction bases not matched to a gene: 4. The CDR3 loop is CASSQGTSGRFYEQYF. In DNA, the CDR3 is TGTGCCAGCAGCCAAGGTACTAGCGGGAGGTTCTACGAGCAGTACTTC.

The gene calls are TRBV9 and TRBJ1-4; perhaps TRBD1 as D (6 bases). The CDR3 runs 14 residues. Germline V gene sequence: CDR1 SGDLS, CDR2 YYNGEE. V lost 2 bases and J lost 4, with 9 bases in between. CDR3 DNA sequence: TGTGCCAGCAGCGTCGCAGGGGTTAATGAAAAACTGTTTTTT. Translating gives CASSVAGVNEKLFF.

The table lists this clone with a count of one. The chain couples TRBV7-9 to TRBJ2-3; 7 positions match TRBD1. Looked up from germline, CDR1 is SEHNR and CDR2 is FQNEAQ (reference sequence). Germline trimming cut 4 bases from V and 1 base from J; bases unmatched to any gene: 5. This CDR3 is built from 15 residues. As DNA, the CDR3 is TGTGCCAGCAGCTCAGGGGGAGTACGCACAGATACGCAGTATTTT. Its protein product is CASSSGGVRTDTQYF.

The V call is TRBV9, the J call TRBJ2-2, with TRBD1 identical over 12 bases. The J segment lost 5 bases and the V segment lost 4 bases, leaving 9 bases of the junction unmatched. The germline V gene encodes CDR1 SGDLS and CDR2 YYNGEE. The CDR3 is made up of 17 amino acids. This CDR3 is CASSKNPGQGATGELFF. In DNA form, the CDR3 reads TGTGCCAGCAGCAAAAATCCGGGACAGGGGGCTACCGGGGAGCTGTTTTTT.

This clone was observed a single time. This rearrangement joins TRBV7-9 to TRBJ2-3; no definite D call. The CDR3 sequence is 14 residues long. The V end lost 1 base, the J end lost 0 bases, and 5 bases lay between the germline ends. Germline assignment: CDR1 SEHNR and CDR2 FQNEAQ (reference sequence). The CDR3 loop is CASSLGSSTDTQYF. Here the CDR3 DNA reads TGTGCCAGCAGCTTAGGCAGTAGCACAGATACGCAGTATTTT.

The chain links TRBV7-2 to TRBJ2-3; the D is unclear. The V gene lost 2 bases and the J gene lost 4 bases, with 10 bases spanning the gap. The CDR3 length is 14 residues. CDR1 and CDR2 (germline): SGHTA, FQGNSA. The CDR3 loop reads CASSLIPSPDTQYF. In nucleotides, the CDR3 is TGTGCCAGCAGCTTAATACCCTCGCCAGATACGCAGTATTTT. The whole variable domain, remainder taken from reference TRBV7-2 and TRBJ2-3, is GAGVSQSPSNKVTEKGKDVELRCDPISGHTALYWYRQSLGQGLEFLIYFQGNSAPDKSGLPSDRFSAERTGGSVSTLTIQRTQQEDSAVYLCASSLIPSPDTQYFGPGTRLTVL.

The chain combines TRBV5-1 with TRBJ2-5, with TRBD1 identical over 7 bases. The CDR3 spans 13 residues. With 3 bases clipped from V and 3 bases from J, the junction kept 2 bases outside the gene matches. Germline V lookup: CDR1 SGHRS, CDR2 YFSETQ. CDR3 bases: TGCGCCAGCAGCTCTACAGGGGAAGAGACCCAGTACTTC. Protein sequence: CASSSTGEETQYF.

This clone was detected only once. Here the CDR3 DNA reads TGCAGCGTCTTACGCCCGGGGAGCACAGATACGCAGTATTTT. The encoded protein is CSVLRPGSTDTQYF. The V call is TRBV29-1, the J call TRBJ2-3, with D possibly TRBD2 on 5 matching bases. Germline CDR1 and CDR2: SQVTM and ANQGSEA. This CDR3 spans 14 amino acids. The V end lost 6 bases, the J end lost 0 bases, and 13 bases lay between the germline ends.

This clone was seen once. This sequence joins TRBV9 and TRBJ2-3, with 7 bases lining up with TRBD2. J was trimmed by 7 bases and V by 3 bases; bases with no gene match: 11. There are 15 residues in the CDR3. The V gene's germline CDR1 is SGDLS and CDR2 YYNGEE. The CDR3 is CASSADRREPNTQYF. CDR3 nucleotides: TGTGCCAGCAGCGCCGATAGGCGGGAGCCAAATACGCAGTATTTT.

The chain couples TRBV28 to TRBJ2-7; 10 nucleotides match TRBD2. The CDR3 length is 14 residues. The V gene's germline CDR1 is MDHEN and CDR2 SYDVKM. V was clipped by 3 bases and J by 5 bases; unmatched bases: 4. Written as DNA, the CDR3 is TGTGCCAGCAGTTTTGGTAGCGGGAGGAACGAGCAGTACTTC. Amino acids: CASSFGSGRNEQYF.

The genes are TRBV4-2 and TRBJ1-3; no reliable D call. The germline V gene has CDR1 LGHNA and CDR2 YNFKEQ. The CDR3 loop spans 15 amino acids. V was clipped by 7 bases and J by 0 bases, with 13 bases between them. The CDR3 coding sequence is TGTGCCAGCAAAACGGACCGGAACTCTGGAAACACCATATATTTT. Its protein product is CASKTDRNSGNTIYF.

This chain links TRBV9 with TRBJ1-1; no definite D call. CDR3 length equals 15 residues. Per germline, CDR1 SGDLS and CDR2 YYNGEE. V lost 0 bases, J lost 0 bases, and 9 bases lay in between. CDR3: CASSVAAGLNTEAFF. The CDR3 DNA follows: TGTGCCAGCAGCGTAGCTGCCGGTTTGAACACTGAAGCTTTCTTT. The full variable domain, in which reference TRBV9 and TRBJ1-1 provide the parts outside the CDR3, is DSGVTQTPKHLITATGQRVTLRCSPRSGDLSVYWYQQSLDQGLQFLIQYYNGEERAKGNILERFSAQQFPDLHSELNLSSLELGDSALYFCASSVAAGLNTEAFFGQGTRLTVV.

CDR3 sequence (DNA): TGTGCCAGCAGTTCAGTTAGACGGGGCTACGAGCAGTACTTC. Its protein product is CASSSVRRGYEQYF. The J gene is TRBJ2-7, the V gene TRBV28; the D gene is possibly TRBD2 (5 bases). CDR1 and CDR2 from the germline V gene are MDHEN and SYDVKM. The germline V and J ends were trimmed by 4 bases and 3 bases, with 13 bases remaining between them. CDR3 length: 14 amino acids.

The gene calls are TRBV19 and TRBJ2-3; either TRBD1 or TRBD2 may supply D (5 bases each). Per the germline V gene, CDR1 is LNHDA and CDR2 is SQIVND (reference sequence). This CDR3 has 14 residues. Trimming pared 8 bases from V and 2 bases from J, leaving 14 bases between. CDR3 in DNA: TGTGCCAGTTGGGGACCCCCTAACACAGATACGCAGTATTTT. This codes for CASWGPPNTDTQYF.

The V call is TRBV10-2, the J call TRBJ2-7; no clear D. CDR3 length equals 12 residues. In germline, CDR1 is WSHSY, CDR2 SAAADI. V was cut by 2 bases and J by 3 bases, with 5 bases left in between. The CDR3 region has the DNA TGCGCCAGCAGTGAGCGGATCTACGAGCAGTACTTC. Translating it yields CASSERIYEQYF.

This chain joins TRBV5-8 and TRBJ2-1; 9 bases match TRBD2. This CDR3 spans 14 amino acids. J lost 9 bases, V lost 2 bases, and 6 bases had no gene match. Germline CDR1 and CDR2: SGHTS and YDEGEE. The CDR3 loop is CASSLAGGGSEQFF. The DNA of the CDR3 is TGTGCCAGCAGCTTAGCGGGAGGCGGGAGTGAGCAGTTCTTC. The full variable domain, completed using reference TRBV5-8 and TRBJ2-1, is EAGVTQSPTHLIKTRGQQATLRCSPISGHTSVYWYQQALGLGLQFLLWYDEGEERNRGNFPPRFSGRQFPNYSSELNVNALELEDSALYLCASSLAGGGSEQFFGPGTRLTVL.

V is TRBV14 and J is TRBJ1-1, with unresolved D. The CDR3 is made up of 14 amino acids. CDR1 and CDR2 from the germline V gene are SGHDN and FVKESK. The germline V and J ends were trimmed by 4 bases and 1 base, with 10 bases remaining between them. This CDR3 reads CASSPQWSNTEAFF. In DNA form, the CDR3 reads TGTGCCAGCAGCCCCCAGTGGTCGAACACTGAAGCTTTCTTT.

The genes are TRBV2 and TRBJ2-7; tentative D call: TRBD1 (5 bases). The CDR3 totals 11 residues. Per germline, CDR1 SNHLY and CDR2 FYNNEI. V was cut by 9 bases and J by 3 bases, with 9 bases left in between. This CDR3 reads CASRQGYEQYF. The DNA of the CDR3 is TGTGCCAGTCGTCAGGGCTACGAGCAGTACTTC.

CDR3: CASSPLEGQLSYEQYF. CDR3 DNA sequence: TGTGCCAGCTCACCTTTAGAAGGACAGCTTTCCTACGAGCAGTACTTC. The rearrangement links TRBV18 to TRBJ2-7; tentative D call: TRBD1 (6 bases). V shed 3 bases and J shed 1 base, with 16 bases lying between them. CDR1 is KGHSH and CDR2 is LQKENI in the germline V gene. CDR3 length: 16 residues.

J is TRBJ2-7 and V is TRBV25-1, with a possible D match to TRBD2 (6 bases). The CDR3 extends over 15 amino acids. The V gene lost 2 bases and the J gene lost 0 bases, with 11 bases spanning the gap. Per the germline V gene, CDR1 is MGHDK and CDR2 is SYGVNS. The CDR3 is CASSEPGVSSYEQYF. The CDR3 DNA sequence: TGTGCCAGCAGTGAACCGGGAGTCAGCTCCTACGAGCAGTACTTC.

The V gene is TRBV2, the J gene TRBJ2-7; D is perhaps TRBD2 (6 bases). Trimming left V 2 bases short and J 3 bases short, with 11 bases between. CDR1 is SNHLY and CDR2 is FYNNEI in the germline V gene. The CDR3 extends over 14 amino acids. CDR3 protein: CASSERESNYEQYF. The CDR3 nucleotides read TGTGCCAGCAGTGAACGGGAGTCAAACTACGAGCAGTACTTC.

The V and J genes are TRBV13 and TRBJ2-1; possible D gene TRBD1, 5 bases. Trimming shortened V by 1 base and J by 4 bases, and 11 bases separated the two germline ends. The CDR3 is 15 residues long. In germline, CDR1 is PRHDT, CDR2 FYEKMQ (reference sequence). The CDR3 bases are TGTGCCAGCAGCTTAGCCGCAGGGTCTTACAATGAGCAGTTCTTC. Amino acid sequence: CASSLAAGSYNEQFF.

V gene TRBV27 combines with J gene TRBJ2-7, with no clear D. The V and J ends lost 4 bases and 2 bases respectively, with 12 bases between them. Germline V gene sequence: CDR1 MNHEY, CDR2 SMNVEV (reference sequence). This CDR3 has 14 residues. The chain's CDR3 is CASSSPPRTYEQYF. The CDR3 DNA follows: TGTGCCAGCAGTTCACCTCCTAGGACCTACGAGCAGTACTTC.

The chain combines TRBV5-4 with TRBJ2-5, with 16 bases that match TRBD2. The CDR3 consists of 17 residues. CDR1 and CDR2 from the germline V gene are SGHNT and YYREEE (reference sequence). After removal of 4 bases from V and 4 bases from J, the junction contained 7 bases not matched to a gene. The CDR3 sequence: CASSLGTSGRAPETQYF. The CDR3 region has the DNA TGTGCCAGCAGCCTCGGGACTAGCGGGAGGGCCCCAGAGACCCAGTACTTC.

The genes are TRBV6-1 and TRBJ1-3; D call uncertain. Between the trimmed V and J ends, which lost 3 bases and 4 bases, there was a span of 7 bases. Looked up from germline, CDR1 is MNHNS and CDR2 is SASEGT. CDR3 length: 13 residues. CDR3 DNA: TGTGCCAGCAGTGAGGCTTGGGGAAACACCATATATTTT. This sequence encodes CASSEAWGNTIYF.

This clone is a singleton in its sample. The chain carries TRBV5-5 and TRBJ2-1; D is tentatively TRBD1 or TRBD2 (6 bases each). Germline assignment: CDR1 SGHKS and CDR2 YYEKEE (reference sequence). The CDR3 length is 15 residues. V lost 1 base and J 7 bases, leaving 15 bases between the germline ends. CDR3 bases: TGTGCCAGCAGCTTGAATGGGGGGCCGGGGAATGAGCAGTTCTTC. Protein product: CASSLNGGPGNEQFF.